The clone carrying this T cell receptor beta chain has just a few counts. The sample contains more than one DNA sequence encoding this CDR3. In the original workflow: Reference gene primer amplification gave nucleated cell count estimates. TCRdb's table, derived via immunoSEQ multiplex PCR, lists solely in-frame clones and lacks some. For V, J and clone size, that table is used; D and trimming come from the DNA. The sample has 130,000 to 150,000 clones; around nine tenths are singletons. From germline, CDR1 is SGHRS and CDR2 YFSETQ. The CDR3 loop spans 14 amino acids. Trimming removed 2 bases at V and 2 bases at J, with 11 bases between. The data originate from a study of blood T cell repertoires in COVID-19. Looking at the study overall: Specimens from acute and convalescent COVID-19 originated in the United States, Italy and Spain. Sources were T cells, B-cell-depleted T cells, or PBMCs; the material itself was cDNA or gDNA.

Sample: peripheral blood. V usage is TRBV5-1 and J usage is TRBJ2-7, with a weak D call TRBD2 (6 bases). The receptor was isolated from a human donor in a cohort sampled during active COVID-19. CDR3 bases: TGCGCCAGCAGCTTTAGTGGGGGGACCTACGAGCAGTACTTC. This gives the protein CASSFSGGTYEQYF.